Each of the 26 T cell receptor beta chains below was sequenced from the same sample in a study of blood T cell repertoires in COVID-19. Clones were sequenced by immunoSEQ multiplex PCR, and TCRdb holds only the in-frame ones, with some missing. The sample lists 250,000 to 350,000 clones; more than 75% were seen once. Material for sequencing was PBMCs or T cells enriched from blood (not recorded which). The source of these receptors is a woman younger than 30 who had recovered from COVID-19.

CDR3 protein: CAWSVMAGETQYF. CDR3 DNA: TGTGCCTGGAGTGTAATGGCGGGAGAGACCCAGTACTTC. The chain combines TRBV30 with TRBJ2-5, with a tentative D call TRBD2 (5 bases). This CDR3 comprises 13 residues. CDR1 and CDR2 from the germline V gene are GTSNPN and SVGIG (reference sequence). The ends were cut back, 0 bases at V and 4 bases at J, with 9 bases in the middle.

The genes are TRBV5-6 and TRBJ1-5; TRBD1 might be the D (5 bases). The CDR3 extends over 16 amino acids. Germline V lookup: CDR1 SGHDT, CDR2 YYEEEE. Trimming removed 1 base from V and 5 bases from J, with 16 bases in between. CDR3 residues: CASSLRRAPQDQPQHF. DNA for the CDR3: TGTGCCAGCAGCTTGCGCCGGGCCCCACAGGATCAGCCCCAGCATTTT.

V usage is TRBV28 and J usage is TRBJ1-1, with a tentative D call TRBD1 (6 bases). Germline CDR1 is MDHEN and CDR2 is SYDVKM. Trimming took off 6 bases at V and 0 bases at J, with 17 bases between the two ends. This CDR3 is built from 16 residues. The CDR3 region has the DNA TGTGCCAGCAGCTTCAGAGCCACAGGGCTGAACACTGAAGCTTTCTTT. It encodes CASSFRATGLNTEAFF.

The chain couples TRBV29-1 to TRBJ2-1; 13 nucleotides line up with TRBD2. Per the germline V gene, CDR1 is SQVTM and CDR2 is ANQGSEA. The CDR3 extends over 15 amino acids. V shed 7 bases and J 2 bases; nucleotides not matched to a gene: 5. The CDR3 spells CSAGLAGDPYNEQFF. Written as DNA, the CDR3 is TGCAGCGCCGGACTAGCGGGGGACCCCTACAATGAGCAGTTCTTC.

With regard to this clone: Distinct nucleotide sequences in the sample also encode this CDR3. V usage is TRBV11-2 and J usage is TRBJ2-7; D is possibly TRBD1 (6 bases). The CDR3 runs 15 residues. The V gene lost 0 bases and the J gene lost 0 bases, with 9 bases spanning the gap. Germline-derived CDR1 and CDR2 are SGHAT and FQNNGV. The CDR3 spells CASSLDLGGSYEQYF. CDR3 sequence (DNA): TGTGCCAGCAGCTTAGATTTAGGGGGCTCCTACGAGCAGTACTTC.

J is TRBJ2-2 and V is TRBV19; D is possibly TRBD2 (5 bases). Germline V lookup: CDR1 LNHDA, CDR2 SQIVND (reference sequence). The CDR3 consists of 15 residues. V dropped 6 bases and J dropped 6 bases, with 17 bases sitting between them. CDR3 sequence: CASRNRGVGAGELFF. Here the CDR3 DNA reads TGTGCCAGTAGGAATCGGGGAGTCGGGGCCGGGGAGCTGTTTTTT.

This clone was observed a single time. The chain recombines TRBV5-1 with TRBJ1-1; D uncertain. Between the trimmed V and J ends, which lost 4 bases and 1 base, there was a span of 14 bases. The CDR3 length is 15 residues. The germline CDR1 and CDR2 sequences are SGHRS and YFSETQ. Here the CDR3 DNA reads TGCGCCAGCAGCCTCGGGAGCCTGAGGAACACTGAAGCTTTCTTT. Encoded protein: CASSLGSLRNTEAFF.

Written as DNA, the CDR3 is TGTGCCAGTAGTATAGATTACGGGAGTTCCTACAATGAGCAGTTCTTC. It translates to CASSIDYGSSYNEQFF. The chain links TRBV19 to TRBJ2-1, with a possible D match to TRBD2 (6 bases). This CDR3 has 16 amino acids. Germline V gene lookup returns CDR1 LNHDA and CDR2 SQIVND (reference sequence). The V end lost 0 bases, the J end lost 1 base, and 10 bases lay between the germline ends.

The CDR3 region is CASSLRGFSNEKLFF. In nucleotides, the CDR3 is TGTGCCAGCTCCCTTCGGGGTTTTTCTAATGAAAAACTGTTTTTT. The chain has TRBV5-5 and TRBJ1-4; D is unresolved. The CDR3 extends over 15 amino acids. Germline CDR1 and CDR2: SGHKS and YYEKEE (reference sequence). Trimming shortened V by 7 bases and J by 3 bases, and 16 bases separated the two germline ends. Looking up the rest from reference TRBV5-5 and TRBJ1-4 gives the full variable domain: DAGVTQSPTHLIKTRGQQVTLRCSPISGHKSVSWYQQVLGQGPQFIFQYYEKEERGRGNFPDRFSARQFPNYSSELNVNALLLGDSALYLCASSLRGFSNEKLFFGSGTQLSVL.

The V call is TRBV7-9, the J call TRBJ2-1, with 11 bases aligning to TRBD2. The CDR3 runs 17 residues. In germline, CDR1 is SEHNR, CDR2 FQNEAQ (reference sequence). V shed 9 bases and J 8 bases; nucleotides not matched to a gene: 18. In DNA form, the CDR3 reads TGTGCCAGTGAAACATCTCATAGCGGGGGGGCACGGGATGAGCAGTTCTTC. It yields the protein CASETSHSGGARDEQFF.

In its sample, this clone was seen a few times. The same CDR3 is also encoded by other DNA sequences in this sample. The CDR3 reads CASSERGGSSYEQYF. CDR3 coding DNA: TGTGCCAGCAGTGAAAGGGGAGGAAGCTCCTACGAGCAGTACTTC. The rearrangement uses TRBV6-1 and TRBJ2-7; TRBD2 might be the D (6 bases). The CDR3 covers 15 residues. CDR1 is MNHNS, CDR2 SASEGT, per germline. Trimming took off 2 bases at V and 0 bases at J, with 11 bases between the two ends.

The chain couples TRBV19 to TRBJ1-2, with D hard to call. Germline loops: CDR1 LNHDA, CDR2 SQIVND (reference sequence). The germline V and J ends were trimmed by 5 bases and 3 bases, with 7 bases remaining between them. This CDR3 has 12 amino acids. CDR3: CASSPDYYGYTF. CDR3 bases: TGTGCCAGTAGTCCCGACTACTATGGCTACACCTTC.

The chain recombines TRBV5-1 with TRBJ2-3, with 11 bases identical to TRBD2. With 4 bases clipped from V and 0 bases from J, the junction kept 7 bases outside the gene matches. CDR1 and CDR2 from the germline V gene are SGHRS and YFSETQ. The CDR3 is 17 residues long. DNA for the CDR3: TGCGCCAGCAGCGAGAAAGTAGCGGGAGGGAGCACAGATACGCAGTATTTT. It is translated as CASSEKVAGGSTDTQYF.

The chain recombines TRBV6-5 with TRBJ2-7, with D possibly matching TRBD1 (5 bases). Germline V lookup: CDR1 MNHEY, CDR2 SVGAGI. This CDR3 contains 15 residues. Trimming left V 2 bases short and J 2 bases short, with 13 bases between. The CDR3 here is CASSYGQGTTYEQYF. The CDR3 DNA reads as TGTGCCAGCAGTTACGGTCAGGGTACCACCTACGAGCAGTACTTC.

The J gene is TRBJ1-2, the V gene TRBV28, with D tentatively TRBD1 (6 bases). Trimming cost V 2 bases and J 4 bases, with 17 bases left between them. Germline lookup yields CDR1 MDHEN and CDR2 SYDVKM. CDR3 size: 16 residues. In DNA form, the CDR3 reads TGTGCCAGCAGTTTAGCGGACAGCAGCAGCACCTATGGCTACACCTTC. The encoded protein is CASSLADSSSTYGYTF.

V usage is TRBV19 and J usage is TRBJ2-7, with 7 nucleotides matching TRBD1. The trim removed 4 bases at V and 2 bases at J, leaving 5 bases unmatched. CDR3 length: 14 amino acids. Germline V lookup: CDR1 LNHDA, CDR2 SQIVND (reference sequence). The CDR3 here is CASSSSDRAYEQYF. CDR3 in DNA: TGTGCCAGTAGTAGTTCCGACAGGGCCTACGAGCAGTACTTC.

This rearrangement joins TRBV15 to TRBJ2-7; 7 bases agree with TRBD2. The CDR3 length is 17 residues. Trimming at V came to 1 base and at J to 7 bases, leaving 16 bases not matched to a gene. The germline V gene has CDR1 LNHNV and CDR2 YYDKDF (reference sequence). The CDR3 protein is CATSRGHGAGERREQYF. The DNA of the CDR3 is TGTGCCACCAGCAGAGGACACGGGGCGGGAGAACGCAGGGAGCAGTACTTC.

The CDR3 is CASTSGSSNEQFF. The CDR3 DNA reads TGTGCCAGCACTAGCGGGAGCTCAAATGAGCAGTTCTTC. The V call is TRBV28, the J call TRBJ2-1; TRBD2 matches 10 bases. V was clipped by 7 bases and J by 7 bases; unmatched bases: 4. This CDR3 is built from 13 residues. Germline loops: CDR1 MDHEN, CDR2 SYDVKM.

The rearrangement joins TRBV28 to TRBJ1-5; D gene uncertain. Trimming removed 10 bases from V and 4 bases from J, with 8 bases in between. The CDR3 loop spans 11 amino acids. The germline V gene encodes CDR1 MDHEN and CDR2 SYDVKM. CDR3 bases: TGTGCCACCAGCCAGAATCAGCCCCAGCATTTT. This sequence encodes CATSQNQPQHF.

J is TRBJ2-1 and V is TRBV3-1 (or the pseudogene TRBV3-2), with D perhaps TRBD2 (6 bases). The CDR3 loop spans 14 amino acids. Germline assignment: CDR1 LGHDT and CDR2 YNNKEL (reference sequence). With 0 bases removed from V and 9 bases from J, the gap between germline ends came to 12 bases. The CDR3 loop is CASSQDLLAREQFF. CDR3 sequence (DNA): TGTGCCAGCAGCCAAGATTTACTAGCTCGTGAGCAGTTCTTC.

This sequence joins TRBV6-5 and TRBJ2-1; TRBD1 agrees at 9 bases. The germline gives CDR1 MNHEY, CDR2 SVGAGI. Germline trimming cut 5 bases from V and 2 bases from J; bases unmatched to any gene: 4. CDR3 size: 15 residues. The CDR3, as DNA: TGTGCCAGCAGTATCGGACAGGGGACCTACAATGAGCAGTTCTTC. It encodes CASSIGQGTYNEQFF.

This clone was counted a single time. The V and J genes are TRBV24-1 and TRBJ2-1; 7 bases map to TRBD1. The germline V gene encodes CDR1 KGHDR and CDR2 SFDVKD. This CDR3 region has 15 residues. J lost 7 bases, V lost 4 bases, and 9 bases had no gene match. The CDR3 DNA follows: TGTGCCACCAGTGACAATACAAGGACAGGTAATGAGCAGTTCTTC. This codes for CATSDNTRTGNEQFF.

The chain combines TRBV2 with TRBJ1-2, with 7 bases lining up with TRBD1. The CDR3 spans 15 residues. V shed 3 bases and J 3 bases; nucleotides not matched to a gene: 7. Per the germline V gene, CDR1 is SNHLY and CDR2 is FYNNEI. CDR3 bases: TGTGCCAGCAGTGAGCAGGGGGGTGGGGACTATGGCTACACCTTC. The encoded protein is CASSEQGGGDYGYTF.

In this sample, this clone turned up once. The chain joins TRBV28 to TRBJ1-6; no clear D. The V end lost 4 bases, the J end lost 8 bases, and 21 bases lay between the germline ends. CDR1 and CDR2 (germline): MDHEN, SYDVKM. The CDR3 totals 17 residues. CDR3 nucleotides: TGTGCCAGCAGTTCACCGGGCCTTGGAGGGTTTGATTCACCCCTCCACTTT. Amino acids: CASSSPGLGGFDSPLHF.

The rearrangement uses TRBV9 and TRBJ2-7; the match to TRBD2 covers 10 bases. The CDR3 is 15 amino acids. V was clipped by 3 bases and J by 4 bases; unmatched bases: 7. Germline V gene data show CDR1 as SGDLS and CDR2 as YYNGEE. CDR3 sequence: CASSETGLAAYEQYF. CDR3 nucleotide sequence: TGTGCCAGCAGCGAGACAGGACTAGCGGCTTACGAGCAGTACTTC.

This clone is a singleton in its sample. The sample contains more than one DNA sequence encoding this CDR3. The chain links TRBV28 to TRBJ2-7; D is undetermined. Trimming shortened V by 5 bases and J by 0 bases, and 5 bases separated the two germline ends. Germline V lookup: CDR1 MDHEN, CDR2 SYDVKM. The CDR3 totals 12 residues. As DNA, the CDR3 is TGTGCCAGCAGTCTACTCTCCTACGAGCAGTACTTC. This encodes CASSLLSYEQYF.